This note documents a single T cell receptor (beta chain) sequence. What it binds is unknown. Between the trimmed V and J ends, which lost 3 bases and 2 bases, there was a span of 6 bases. Germline loops: CDR1 MNHEY, CDR2 SMNVEV (reference sequence). The CDR3 loop spans 13 amino acids. Each CDR3 protein is one row after TCRdb ran MiXCR on the 5' RACE reads. The data contain about 890,000 distinct CDR3 sequences, about 12% of them singletons. The sample is drawn from a study of identical twins. Study observations and caveats: Sequences that were out-of-frame, alpha and twin-shared displayed an excess of low generation probability. These conclusions were based on statistical analysis (cross-sectional, not following the same donors).

With no exceptions, donors were healthy Caucasians. The sample was also linked to a second study, of yellow fever vaccine responses in identical twins.

Material: PBMCs. The rearrangement uses TRBV27 and TRBJ2-3; D gene uncertain. The receptor was derived from a woman aged 18-29 years in good health. This CDR3 is CASSLFLTDTQYF. The CDR3 DNA follows: TGTGCCAGCAGTTTGTTCCTCACAGATACGCAGTATTTT.